This section outlines one T cell receptor (beta chain) sequence together with its context. Its antigen remains unknown. The germline V gene has CDR1 SGHTA and CDR2 FQGNSA. Between the trimmed V and J ends, which lost 2 bases and 4 bases, there was a span of 4 bases. The CDR3 covers 12 residues. The data were obtained in a study of cytomegalovirus exposure and HLA in healthy donors. Broader study findings: Likely technical artifact: a cluster of highly shared sequence variants.

A multiplex PCR was run with 60 Vbeta primers and 13 Jbeta primers. Libraries were prepared by immunoSEQ multiplex PCR; TCRdb keeps only in-frame clonotypes and omits some of them. The table lists some 190,000 clones, more than 75% of them singletons, with 2% to 2.5% in the top ten. V usage is TRBV7-2 and J usage is TRBJ2-3; no definite D call. Sequencing was performed on PBMCs. This receptor was taken from a woman in her 30s in good health and CMV-seropositive. CDR3 sequence reads: CASSLYSDTQYF. The CDR3 DNA sequence: TGTGCCAGCAGCTTATACTCAGATACGCAGTATTTT. The full variable domain, its missing parts supplied by reference TRBV7-2 and TRBJ2-3, is GAGVSQSPSNKVTEKGKDVELRCDPISGHTALYWYRQSLGQGLEFLIYFQGNSAPDKSGLPSDRFSAERTGGSVSTLTIQRTQQEDSAVYLCASSLYSDTQYFGPGTRLTVL.